This T cell receptor (beta chain) is from a study of OX40 agonist ivuxolimab in advanced cancers. Clones were sequenced by immunoSEQ multiplex PCR, and TCRdb holds only the in-frame ones, with some missing. This table holds approximately 79,000 clones, roughly 85% found once. The sequence derives from an adult with an advanced solid tumor such as melanoma, head and neck, liver or kidney cancer. Sample: CD4+ or CD8+ T cells sorted from blood, taken in a trial of the OX40 agonist ivuxolimab.

For the CDR3, the DNA is TGTGCCAGTTCCCGGACAGGGTTCGGCTACGAGCAGTACTTC. As protein: CASSRTGFGYEQYF. The V and J genes are TRBV6-5 and TRBJ2-7; 8 bases map to TRBD1. Germline CDR1 is MNHEY and CDR2 is SVGAGI. The CDR3 is made up of 14 amino acids. The J segment lost 3 bases and the V segment lost 9 bases, leaving 10 bases of the junction unmatched.